This T cell receptor (beta chain) was identified in a study of cytomegalovirus exposure and HLA in healthy donors. Points from the study as a whole: HLA-A and HLA-B allele assignments for most subjects were reportedly predicted accurately using TCR beta sequences.

The primer mix had 60 Vbeta and 13 Jbeta primers. Only in-frame clones appear in the TCRdb table, and some are missing; sequencing was by immunoSEQ multiplex PCR. The sample includes fewer than 85,000 clones, about 78% of them seen just once. Concerning this clone itself: Its antigen is undetermined.

This CDR3 region has 12 residues. Germline V gene lookup returns CDR1 SGHVS and CDR2 FQNEAQ. Between the trimmed V and J ends, which lost 9 bases and 6 bases, there was a span of 12 bases. The rearrangement uses TRBV7-8 and TRBJ2-1, with D possibly being TRBD2 (6 bases). This receptor was taken from a man in his late teens or twenties in good health and CMV-seropositive. Sample: PBMCs. The CDR3 loop reads CASRLDSNEQFF. The CDR3 DNA reads TGTGCCAGTCGACTAGACAGCAATGAGCAGTTCTTC.